The clone carrying this T cell receptor (beta chain) has just a few counts. The data stem from a study of response to subunit inactivated influenza vaccine. Germline V gene lookup returns CDR1 MDHEN and CDR2 SYDVKM. V shed 7 bases and J 1 base; nucleotides not matched to a gene: 4. CDR3 size: 14 residues. MiXCR, run by TCRdb on the RT-PCR reads, gives a single entry per CDR3 protein. The sample has about 300,000 distinct CDR3 sequences, 21% seen once. The sequence came from a man aged 50 to 75 who received an inactivated influenza vaccine. This sequence joins TRBV28 and TRBJ2-7; 10 nucleotides align to TRBD1. The sequences come from PBMCs from blood, collected 21 months after vaccination. CDR3 sequence reads: CASKPGQGSYEQYF. CDR3 in DNA: TGTGCCAGCAAACCGGGACAGGGGTCCTACGAGCAGTACTTC.